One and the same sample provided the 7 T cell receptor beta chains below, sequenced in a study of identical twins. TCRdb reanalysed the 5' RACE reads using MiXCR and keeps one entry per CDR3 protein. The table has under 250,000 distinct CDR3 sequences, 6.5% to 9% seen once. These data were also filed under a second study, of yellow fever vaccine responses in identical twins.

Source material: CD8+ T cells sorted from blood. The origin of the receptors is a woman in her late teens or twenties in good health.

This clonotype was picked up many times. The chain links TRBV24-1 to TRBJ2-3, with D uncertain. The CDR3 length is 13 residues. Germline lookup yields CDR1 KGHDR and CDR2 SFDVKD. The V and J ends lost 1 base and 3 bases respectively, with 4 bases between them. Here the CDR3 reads CATSDFNTDTQYF. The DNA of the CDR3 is TGTGCCACCAGTGATTTCAATACAGATACGCAGTATTTT.

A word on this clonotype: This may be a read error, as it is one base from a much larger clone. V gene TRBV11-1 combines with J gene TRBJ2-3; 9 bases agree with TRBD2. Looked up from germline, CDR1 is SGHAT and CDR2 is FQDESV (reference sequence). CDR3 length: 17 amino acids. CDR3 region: CASSLDPAGGSTDMQYF. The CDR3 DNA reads TGTGCCAGCAGCTTAGACCCAGCGGGAGGAAGCACAGATATGCAGTATTTT.

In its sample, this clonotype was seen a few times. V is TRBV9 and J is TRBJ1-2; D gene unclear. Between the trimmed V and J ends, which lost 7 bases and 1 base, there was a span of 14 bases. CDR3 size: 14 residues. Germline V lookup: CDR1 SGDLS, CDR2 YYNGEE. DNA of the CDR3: TGTGCCAGCGGCGCCAAGACCATTAACTATGGCTACACCTTC. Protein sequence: CASGAKTINYGYTF.

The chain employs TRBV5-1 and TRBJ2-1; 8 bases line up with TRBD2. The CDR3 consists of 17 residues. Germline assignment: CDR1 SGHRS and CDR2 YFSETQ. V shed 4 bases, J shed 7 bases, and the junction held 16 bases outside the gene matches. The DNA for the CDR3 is TGCGCCAGCAGCACCGCCCCCGGGGTCCGGGGGGGTAATGAGCAGTTCTTC. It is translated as CASSTAPGVRGGNEQFF.

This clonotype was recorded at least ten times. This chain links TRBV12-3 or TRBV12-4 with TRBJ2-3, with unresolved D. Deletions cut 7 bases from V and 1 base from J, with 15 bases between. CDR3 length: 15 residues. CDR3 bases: TGTGCCAGCATTGCCGGAGTTACTGGCACAGATACGCAGTATTTT. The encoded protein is CASIAGVTGTDTQYF.

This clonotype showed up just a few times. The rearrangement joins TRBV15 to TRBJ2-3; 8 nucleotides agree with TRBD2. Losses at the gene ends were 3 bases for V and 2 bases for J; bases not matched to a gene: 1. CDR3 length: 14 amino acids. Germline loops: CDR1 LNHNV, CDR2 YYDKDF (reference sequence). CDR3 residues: CATSSGRATDTQYF. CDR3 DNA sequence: TGTGCCACCAGCAGCGGGAGGGCCACAGATACGCAGTATTTT.

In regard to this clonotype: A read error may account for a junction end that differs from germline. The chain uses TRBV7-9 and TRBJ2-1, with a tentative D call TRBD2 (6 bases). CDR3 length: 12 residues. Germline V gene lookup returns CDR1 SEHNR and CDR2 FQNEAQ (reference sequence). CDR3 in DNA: TGTGCCAGCAGCTTCTGGCGGGATGAGAAGTTCTTC. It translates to CASSFWRDEKFF.